This is a list of T cell receptor beta chains from one sample in a study of T cells in Graves' hyperthyroidism and ophthalmopathy. TCRdb reanalysed the multiplex PCR reads using MiXCR and keeps one entry per CDR3 protein. The data contain a few hundred thousand distinct CDR3 sequences, around 15% of them singletons. Sequenced input: blood. The source of these receptors is an older woman with Graves' ophthalmopathy. CDR3s include the opening cysteine and the closing phenylalanine or tryptophan. A D gene is named only where the DNA matches it firmly. Clone size is not always given. Where it is, it says once, few, many or a class for expanded clones.

J gene,clone size,V gene,D gene,CDR3 protein,CDR3 DNA
TRBJ2-1,many,TRBV12-3/TRBV12-4,TRBD2,CAIARASGRNNEQFF,TGTGCCATCGCCAGGGCTAGCGGGAGGAACAATGAGCAGTTCTTC
TRBJ1-1,few,TRBV3-1,.,CASSRQDLNTEAFF,TGTGCCAGCAGCCGACAGGATTTGAACACTGAAGCTTTCTTT
TRBJ1-1,many,TRBV2,.,CASISGLLNTEAFF,TGTGCCAGCATCTCGGGACTTCTCAACACTGAAGCTTTCTTT
TRBJ1-5,few,TRBV20-1,TRBD1,CSAREDRGGNQPQHF,TGCAGTGCTAGAGAGGACAGGGGCGGGAATCAGCCCCAGCATTTT
TRBJ2-7,many,TRBV12-3/TRBV12-4,TRBD2,CASSLGGQRGSYEQYF,TGTGCCAGCAGTTTAGGGGGGCAGCGGGGGAGCTACGAGCAGTACTTC
TRBJ2-2,few,TRBV28,TRBD2,CAGTSGRADTGELFF,TGTGCCGGGACTAGCGGGAGAGCGGACACCGGGGAGCTGTTTTTT
TRBJ2-3,.,TRBV5-1,TRBD2,CASSLASAGVMTYTQYF,TGCGCCAGCAGCTTGGCCTCGGCGGGAGTCATGACATATACGCAGTATTTT
TRBJ2-3,few,TRBV29-1,TRBD1,CSVRDRGKDTQYF,TGCAGCGTCCGGGACAGGGGGAAGGATACGCAGTATTTT
TRBJ1-1,few,TRBV2,TRBD1,CASQGADEAFF,TGTGCCAGCCAGGGGGCGGATGAAGCTTTCTTT
TRBJ1-1,many,TRBV7-8,.,CASMVGGTTEAFF,TGTGCCAGCATGGTCGGGGGGACCACTGAAGCTTTCTTT
TRBJ2-7,few,TRBV9,TRBD1,CANSTTGGLDEQYF,TGTGCCAACAGCACCACAGGGGGGTTAGACGAGCAGTACTTC
TRBJ2-1,many,TRBV20-1,.,CSALGGGSYNEQFF,TGCAGTGCTCTCGGCGGCGGGTCCTACAATGAGCAGTTCTTC
TRBJ2-1,many,TRBV6-1,.,CASNRDRGAGNEQFF,TGTGCCAGCAACCGGGATCGAGGGGCCGGCAATGAGCAGTTCTTC
TRBJ1-1,.,TRBV5-6,.,CASSLPFYGGTEAFF,TGTGCCAGCAGCTTGCCGTTTTACGGGGGAACTGAAGCTTTCTTT
TRBJ2-7,few,TRBV9,.,CASSVAIGRQYEQYF,TGTGCCAGCAGCGTAGCGATCGGACGACAATACGAGCAGTACTTC
TRBJ2-3,.,TRBV29-1,.,CSVLFPPPDTQYF,TGCAGCGTTTTATTCCCCCCGCCAGATACGCAGTATTTT
TRBJ2-5,.,TRBV10-1,TRBD2,CASSPGTSGSTGETQYF,TGCGCCAGCAGTCCCGGGACTAGCGGGAGTACGGGGGAGACCCAGTACTTC
TRBJ2-7,many,TRBV27,.,CASSRLAGHEQYF,TGTGCCAGCAGCCGTCTCGCGGGCCACGAGCAGTACTTC
TRBJ2-4,many,TRBV11-2,.,CASSLAYFLALAKNIQYF,TGTGCCAGCAGCTTAGCCTATTTTCTGGCCCTCGCCAAAAACATTCAGTACTTC
TRBJ2-7,many,TRBV2,TRBD2,CASATIPLAGTSYEQYF,TGTGCCAGCGCCACCATTCCACTAGCGGGGACTTCCTACGAGCAGTACTTC
TRBJ2-5,many,TRBV3-1,TRBD2,CASSQYGTSREETQYF,TGTGCCAGCAGCCAATACGGGACTAGTAGGGAAGAGACCCAGTACTTC
TRBJ1-5,few,TRBV28,TRBD1,CASSFGGQGNQPQHF,TGTGCCAGCAGTTTTGGGGGACAGGGTAATCAGCCCCAGCATTTT
TRBJ2-1,many,TRBV2,.,CASSRVSSYNEQFF,TGTGCCAGCAGTAGGGTCAGCTCCTACAATGAGCAGTTCTTC
TRBJ2-1,many,TRBV27,TRBD2,CASGRLANEQFF,TGTGCCAGCGGCCGACTAGCGAATGAGCAGTTCTTC
TRBJ1-6,.,TRBV24-1,.,CATSAATNSPLHF,TGTGCCACCAGTGCTGCGACGAATTCACCCCTCCACTTT
TRBJ2-4,.,TRBV18,.,CASSGQRAKNIQYF,TGTGCCAGCTCAGGACAGCGAGCCAAAAACATTCAGTACTTC
TRBJ1-5,.,TRBV6-1,.,CASSRTSGSNQPQHF,TGTGCCAGCAGCCGTACGTCAGGAAGCAATCAGCCCCAGCATTTT
TRBJ2-7,many,TRBV28,.,CASSTRHYEQYF,TGTGCCAGCAGTACGCGGCACTACGAGCAGTACTTC
TRBJ2-3,many,TRBV28,.,CASSKDITSTDTQYF,TGTGCCAGCAGTAAGGACATTACTAGCACAGATACGCAGTATTTT
TRBJ2-2,.,TRBV7-7,.,CASRSGGGELFF,TGTGCCAGCAGATCAGGGGGGGGGGAGCTGTTTTTT
TRBJ2-7,many,TRBV7-9,.,CASSLSGEQYF,TGCGCCAGCAGCTTGTCGGGCGAGCAGTACTTC
TRBJ1-6,many,TRBV3-1,.,CASSHGNRAHSPLHF,TGTGCCAGCAGCCATGGGAACAGGGCCCATTCACCCCTCCACTTT
TRBJ2-5,few,TRBV29-1,.,CSLSGRGGPETQYF,TGCAGCCTGTCAGGCAGGGGGGGCCCAGAGACCCAGTACTTC
TRBJ1-1,many,TRBV20-1,.,CSLSQEATEAFF,TGCAGTCTTAGCCAGGAGGCCACTGAAGCTTTCTTT
TRBJ2-5,many,TRBV6-1,TRBD2,CASRVTGGGETQYF,TGTGCCAGCAGGGTAACGGGGGGGGGAGAGACCCAGTACTTC
TRBJ2-2,.,TRBV2,.,CASRAGSIGELFF,TGTGCCAGCAGGGCAGGGTCCATCGGGGAGCTGTTTTTT
TRBJ2-5,.,TRBV7-8,TRBD2,CASSLPRTSGRGQYF,TGTGCCAGCAGCTTGCCCCGGACTAGCGGGAGGGGACAGTACTTC
TRBJ2-4,.,TRBV5-6,.,CASSSRVPKNIQYF,TGTGCCAGCAGCTCTAGGGTACCCAAAAACATTCAGTACTTC
TRBJ2-7,many,TRBV7-2,.,CASSLFRTGIIGEQYF,TGTGCCAGCAGCTTATTTCGTACAGGGATAATCGGCGAGCAGTACTTC
TRBJ2-1,.,TRBV7-8,TRBD2,CASSLERDDEQFF,TGTGCCAGCAGCTTAGAGCGGGATGACGAGCAGTTCTTC
TRBJ2-5,many,TRBV20-1,.,CSAREGSVFQETQYF,TGCAGTGCTAGAGAGGGGTCAGTCTTCCAAGAGACCCAGTACTTC
TRBJ2-7,many,TRBV5-6,.,CASSWTTNYEQYF,TGTGCCAGCAGCTGGACCACTAACTACGAGCAGTACTTC
TRBJ2-2,few,TRBV18,TRBD1,CASSPGDSSTGELFF,TGTGCCAGCTCACCGGGGGACAGCAGCACCGGGGAGCTGTTTTTT
TRBJ2-3,many,TRBV20-1,.,CSARDPPGGAEDTQYF,TGCAGTGCTAGAGATCCCCCTGGGGGGGCTGAAGATACGCAGTATTTT
TRBJ2-5,.,TRBV20-1,.,CSASLGSQETQYF,TGCAGTGCTAGTCTCGGCAGTCAAGAGACCCAGTACTTC
TRBJ1-1,.,TRBV28,.,CASSLKWATEAFF,TGTGCCAGCAGTTTAAAATGGGCCACTGAAGCTTTCTTT
TRBJ1-3,.,TRBV3-1,TRBD1,CASSQEAGQGNTIYF,TGTGCCAGCAGCCAAGAAGCCGGACAGGGCAACACCATATATTTT
TRBJ2-3,many,TRBV11-2,TRBD2,CASSSGKGGRNTDTQYF,TGTGCCAGCAGCTCGGGTAAAGGCGGGAGGAACACAGATACGCAGTATTTT
TRBJ2-3,many,TRBV2,.,CASSIQGTLGTDTQYF,TGTGCCAGCAGCATACAGGGGACTCTGGGCACAGATACGCAGTATTTT
TRBJ2-7,.,TRBV19,TRBD2,CASSTSGLAGINEQYF,TGTGCCAGTAGTACCTCGGGACTAGCGGGAATCAACGAGCAGTACTTC
TRBJ2-7,.,TRBV12-3/TRBV12-4,.,CASSLSAGSPYEQYF,TGTGCCAGCAGTTTATCGGCGGGGTCCCCCTACGAGCAGTACTTC
TRBJ2-2,many,TRBV13,.,CASGDGANTGELFF,TGTGCCAGTGGGGACGGAGCGAACACCGGGGAGCTGTTTTTT
TRBJ2-7,many,TRBV20-1,TRBD1,CSARLTGAYEQYF,TGCAGTGCTAGATTAACAGGGGCCTACGAGCAGTACTTC